Listed below are T cell receptor beta chains from one sample, sequenced in a study of beta chain features in type 1 diabetes. Profiling relied on immunoSEQ multiplex PCR, and the TCRdb table lists in-frame clones only, not all of them. The sample includes approximately 140,000 clones, 7.5% to 9.5% seen only once; the top ten take around 0.75%. Sequencing was performed on central memory CD4+ T cells from blood. Receptors originate from a man aged 25 to 40 with type 1 diabetes. Both conserved end residues are part of each CDR3. D genes are given only for firm matches. The size of a clone is reported for some rows only, either as once, few or many, or as a class for expanded clones.

TRBJ2-5,NA,NA,TRBV5-1,TGCGCCAGCAGCTCGACCCCAGGGTACCAAGAGACCCAGTACTTC,CASSSTPGYQETQYF
TRBJ2-5,NA,NA,TRBV29-1,TGCAGCGTTGGGAGTGGGAGTACCACCCAGTACTTC,CSVGSGSTTQYF
TRBJ1-6,NA,NA,TRBV28,TGTGCCAGCAGGATGGAGGACTCACCCCTCCACTTT,CASRMEDSPLHF
TRBJ2-3,TRBD2,few,TRBV5-1,TGCGCCAGCCGCCCAGCGGGGCGCACAGATACGCAGTATTTT,CASRPAGRTDTQYF
TRBJ2-1,TRBD1,NA,TRBV5-1,TGCGCCAGCGGATCGAACTCAGGGGGCGATGAGCAGTTCTTC,CASGSNSGGDEQFF
TRBJ2-3,NA,few,TRBV4-1,TGCGCCAGCAGCCAACTACAACAGGGAGGCACAGATACGCAGTATTTT,CASSQLQQGGTDTQYF
TRBJ2-3,TRBD2,few,TRBV7-2,TGTGCCAGCAGCTTAAAGTCCTACGCTAGCGGGGGTAGCACAGATACGCAGTATTTT,CASSLKSYASGGSTDTQYF
TRBJ2-5,NA,NA,TRBV12-5,TGTGCTAGTGGTTTGGGTTCCGGAGGAGAGACCCAGTACTTC,CASGLGSGGETQYF
TRBJ1-2,NA,few,TRBV7-2,TGTGCCAGCAGCTTAGCGGCAGGGCCTGGCTACACCTTC,CASSLAAGPGYTF
TRBJ2-7,TRBD2,few,TRBV10-3,TGTGCCATCAGTGGGAGCGGGGGGTCTAGCTCCTACGAGCAGTACTTC,CAISGSGGSSSYEQYF